Below are 18 T cell receptor beta chains sequenced from a single sample in a study of T-cell memory formation after mild COVID-19. TCRdb ran MiXCR on the 5' RACE reads and lists one entry per CDR3 protein. The sample lists roughly 300,000 distinct CDR3 sequences; approximately 8% were seen once. The specimen was PBMCs or a T cell subset sorted from them (not recorded which). The source is a man between 18 and 35 years old who had mild COVID-19 (a few samples of this study predate the infection). Cell type and time point are not known.

The chain couples TRBV6-5 to TRBJ1-2; TRBD1 matches at 9 bases. The V gene's germline CDR1 is MNHEY and CDR2 SVGAGI. The CDR3 consists of 13 residues. V lost 6 bases and J lost 4; bases outside the gene matches: 3. CDR3 region: CASREQGAYGYTF. DNA of the CDR3: TGTGCCAGCAGGGAACAGGGGGCCTATGGCTACACCTTC.

At least ten counts were recorded for this clonotype. The rearrangement joins TRBV7-2 to TRBJ2-1; the D call may be TRBD1 or TRBD2 (6 bases each). The CDR3 is 17 amino acids. Germline CDR1 is SGHTA and CDR2 is FQGNSA. The germline V and J ends were trimmed by 3 bases and 8 bases, with 23 bases remaining between them. The CDR3 region is CASSFGLRGAGADEQFF. The CDR3 DNA reads TGTGCCAGCAGCTTCGGGTTAAGGGGGGCAGGGGCCGATGAGCAGTTCTTC.

V usage is TRBV7-2 and J usage is TRBJ2-3; D remains unclear. The CDR3 contains 15 residues. Between the trimmed V and J ends, which lost 5 bases and 2 bases, there was a span of 14 bases. The V gene's germline CDR1 is SGHTA and CDR2 FQGNSA. DNA of the CDR3: TGTGCCAGCAGCCTGGGCCCCGACCCCACAGATACGCAGTATTTT. Translation gives CASSLGPDPTDTQYF.

This clonotype was detected ten times or more. The chain employs TRBV7-2 and TRBJ1-3; D may be TRBD1 (5 bases). Trimming stripped 2 bases from V and 8 bases from J, with 16 bases between. Germline CDR1 is SGHTA and CDR2 is FQGNSA. The CDR3 extends over 15 amino acids. In DNA form, the CDR3 reads TGTGCCAGCAGCTTAACCGCCGCGGGGGGAGACACCATATATTTT. This codes for CASSLTAAGGDTIYF.

V is TRBV28 and J is TRBJ2-5, with D perhaps matching TRBD1 (6 bases). V dropped 3 bases and J dropped 4 bases, with 12 bases sitting between them. Germline V CDR1 and CDR2: MDHEN, SYDVKM. This CDR3 has 14 amino acids. The CDR3 spells CASSFPGVGETQYF. The DNA for the CDR3 is TGTGCCAGCAGTTTCCCAGGGGTGGGAGAGACCCAGTACTTC.

This clonotype has only a few counts. This chain's CDR3 is CASSDLAGSEQYV. The CDR3 nucleotides read TGTGCCAGCAGTGACCTAGCGGGGTCAGAGCAGTACGTC. The chain links TRBV2 to TRBJ2-7, with TRBD2 matching 9 bases. The CDR3 is made up of 13 amino acids. Germline V gives CDR1 SNHLY, CDR2 FYNNEI. The V segment lost 3 bases and the J segment 7 bases; nucleotides outside the gene matches: 4.

This clonotype was detected ten times or more. The chain recombines TRBV9 with TRBJ2-3; 8 bases map to TRBD2. V shed 0 bases and J 5 bases; nucleotides not matched to a gene: 5. The CDR3 loop spans 15 amino acids. Germline CDR1 and CDR2: SGDLS and YYNGEE. DNA for the CDR3: TGTGCCAGCAGCGTAGACGGGGGGGTGCTAGATACGCAGTATTTT. Its translation: CASSVDGGVLDTQYF.

Only a few counts were recorded for this clonotype. The chain employs TRBV7-9 and TRBJ2-1; D is ambiguous. CDR1 is SEHNR and CDR2 is FQNEAQ in the germline V gene (reference sequence). The CDR3 covers 14 residues. V dropped 4 bases and J dropped 8 bases, with 15 bases sitting between them. The CDR3 sequence is CASSSSGEVYEQFF. The CDR3 nucleotides read TGTGCCAGCAGCTCATCAGGAGAGGTTTATGAGCAGTTCTTC.

The CDR3 DNA reads TGTGCCAGCTCACTTCAGACTAGCGCTGGTGAGCAGTACTTC. Protein product: CASSLQTSAGEQYF. The V call is TRBV18, the J call TRBJ2-7, with 8 bases identical to TRBD2. J was trimmed by 7 bases and V by 4 bases; bases with no gene match: 9. The CDR3 spans 14 residues. From germline, CDR1 is KGHSH and CDR2 LQKENI.

In this sample, this clonotype turned up a few times. The chain is built from TRBV20-1 and TRBJ1-6; D not resolved. V gave up 1 base and J gave up 10 bases, with 17 bases separating them. The CDR3 consists of 15 residues. The V gene's germline CDR1 is DFQATT and CDR2 SNEGSKA (reference sequence). This CDR3 reads CSARAYTGWESPLHF. The CDR3 bases are TGCAGTGCTAGAGCATACACCGGTTGGGAATCACCCCTCCACTTT.

This clonotype was seen at least ten times. This rearrangement joins TRBV5-1 to TRBJ2-1; unclear D gene. Looked up from germline, CDR1 is SGHRS and CDR2 is YFSETQ. The CDR3 extends over 13 amino acids. The V and J ends lost 3 bases and 8 bases respectively, with 12 bases between them. The CDR3 DNA follows: TGCGCCAGCAGCTACGGCCGGGCCGATGAGCAGTTCTTC. This gives the protein CASSYGRADEQFF.

This sequence joins TRBV24-1 and TRBJ2-2; D is unclear. Germline V gives CDR1 KGHDR, CDR2 SFDVKD. This CDR3 is built from 13 residues. The germline V and J ends were trimmed by 7 bases and 4 bases, with 9 bases remaining between them. The CDR3 sequence: CATRELSTGELFF. The CDR3 DNA is TGTGCCACCAGAGAACTGAGCACCGGGGAGCTGTTTTTT.

This clonotype was counted between two and nine times. This chain links TRBV5-1 with TRBJ2-7, with 8 positions matching TRBD2. The CDR3 spans 14 residues. Germline V gene lookup returns CDR1 SGHRS and CDR2 YFSETQ. V dropped 1 base and J dropped 6; count of bases not matched to a gene: 6. In DNA form, the CDR3 reads TGCGCCAGCAGCTTGTACGACAGCGGGAGCGAGCAGTACGTC. This encodes CASSLYDSGSEQYV.

This clonotype appeared a few times. This chain connects TRBV7-7 to TRBJ2-3; 10 positions agree with TRBD2. CDR3 length equals 14 residues. CDR1 and CDR2 (germline): SSHAT, FNYEAQ (reference sequence). CDR3: CASGAGGRTDTQYF. DNA of the CDR3: TGTGCTAGCGGAGCGGGGGGGCGGACAGATACGCAGTATTTT.

The V gene is TRBV20-1, the J gene TRBJ1-5; D unclear. CDR3 length equals 13 residues. Germline V lookup: CDR1 DFQATT, CDR2 SNEGSKA (reference sequence). Trimming took 3 bases from V and 6 from J, leaving 12 bases between them. In DNA, the CDR3 is TGCAGTGCTAGCAGAGTATGGGCTCAGCCCCAGCATTTT. Protein: CSASRVWAQPQHF.

The table lists this clonotype with a few counts. This chain connects TRBV11-2 to TRBJ2-3; 7 bases line up with TRBD2. With 2 bases clipped from V and 3 bases from J, the junction kept 5 bases outside the gene matches. The CDR3 contains 15 residues. Germline V gene lookup returns CDR1 SGHAT and CDR2 FQNNGV. The CDR3 region has the DNA TGTGCCAGCAGCTTAATGGGGGGGAGAACAGATACGCAGTATTTT. It codes for CASSLMGGRTDTQYF.

This clonotype was detected a few times. The V and J genes are TRBV4-1 and TRBJ2-1; no firm D call. V was trimmed by 0 bases and J by 2 bases, leaving 8 bases between them. Looked up from germline, CDR1 is MGHRA and CDR2 is YSYEKL. The CDR3 totals 15 residues. In DNA, the CDR3 is TGCGCCAGCAGCCAAGAGGTCACACCCTACAATGAGCAGTTCTTC. Its protein product is CASSQEVTPYNEQFF.

The V call is TRBV5-6, the J call TRBJ2-5; D tentatively reads TRBD1 or TRBD2 (5 bases each). V lost 0 bases to trimming and J lost 1 base, with 13 bases between them. The CDR3 is 16 residues long. The germline gives CDR1 SGHDT, CDR2 YYEEEE. CDR3 DNA: TGTGCCAGCAGCTTGGATGGGATGGGGACCCAAGAGACCCAGTACTTC. Protein product: CASSLDGMGTQETQYF. Full variable domain (remainder filled in from reference TRBV5-6 and TRBJ2-5): DAGVTQSPTHLIKTRGQQVTLRCSPKSGHDTVSWYQQALGQGPQFIFQYYEEEERQRGNFPDRFSGHQFPNYSSELNVNALLLGDSALYLCASSLDGMGTQETQYFGPGTRLLVL.